Listed below are T cell receptor beta chains from one sample, sequenced in a study of CD8 T cells in ankylosing spondylitis. A single record per CDR3 protein comes from TCRdb applying MiXCR to the 5' RACE reads. In the table there are 250,000 to 350,000 distinct CDR3 sequences, 15% to 25% of which are singletons. The sequenced material came from blood, either unsorted or a sorted T cell fraction (not recorded which). Source of these receptors: a male donor with ankylosing spondylitis or in good health (not recorded which). Both conserved end residues are part of each CDR3.

CDR3aa	v_gene	len	j_gene
CASSQALTGGLRETQYF	TRBV4-1	17	TRBJ2-5
CASSLWGWGDTGELFF	TRBV27	16	TRBJ2-2
CASTSYAGDRTGELFF	TRBV5-4	16	TRBJ2-2
CASSFGEQYF	TRBV28	10	TRBJ2-3
CASSLVRDRANIQYF	TRBV7-2	15	TRBJ2-4
CASSLRASDTQYF	TRBV12-3/TRBV12-4	13	TRBJ2-3
CASTRTSGVPEQFF	TRBV5-1	14	TRBJ2-1
CASSQDLGARDYGYTF	TRBV4-1	16	TRBJ1-2
CASSLGTGNEKLFF	TRBV12-3/TRBV12-4	14	TRBJ1-4
CSVERTAQETQYF	TRBV29-1	13	TRBJ2-5
CSARRAGGGRNEKLFF	TRBV20-1	16	TRBJ1-4
CASSLDGRALNGYTF	TRBV5-1	15	TRBJ1-2
CASSPPRWRGNQPQHF	TRBV6-2/TRBV6-3	16	TRBJ1-5
CASSFGRGHGYTF	TRBV7-9	13	TRBJ1-2
CASSLFTDTQYF	TRBV12-3/TRBV12-4	12	TRBJ2-3
CASSDGAANTGELFF	TRBV5-1	15	TRBJ2-2
CSARGLGEKLFF	TRBV20-1	12	TRBJ1-4
CASRRGGDQPQHF	TRBV12-3/TRBV12-4	13	TRBJ1-5
CASSQPIWDIAGKSTDTQYF	TRBV4-2	20	TRBJ2-3
CASSPRLHSTTDTQYF	TRBV9	16	TRBJ2-3
CAWSRTGVGYTF	TRBV30	12	TRBJ1-2
CSVRLAGYNEQFF	TRBV20-1	13	TRBJ2-1
CASSLQGVNSSPLHF	TRBV5-5	15	TRBJ1-6
CASRKTGLDTENTEAFF	TRBV13	17	TRBJ1-1
CVTRTGQANQPQHF	TRBV6-1	14	TRBJ1-5
CASSVEETQYF	TRBV9	11	TRBJ2-5